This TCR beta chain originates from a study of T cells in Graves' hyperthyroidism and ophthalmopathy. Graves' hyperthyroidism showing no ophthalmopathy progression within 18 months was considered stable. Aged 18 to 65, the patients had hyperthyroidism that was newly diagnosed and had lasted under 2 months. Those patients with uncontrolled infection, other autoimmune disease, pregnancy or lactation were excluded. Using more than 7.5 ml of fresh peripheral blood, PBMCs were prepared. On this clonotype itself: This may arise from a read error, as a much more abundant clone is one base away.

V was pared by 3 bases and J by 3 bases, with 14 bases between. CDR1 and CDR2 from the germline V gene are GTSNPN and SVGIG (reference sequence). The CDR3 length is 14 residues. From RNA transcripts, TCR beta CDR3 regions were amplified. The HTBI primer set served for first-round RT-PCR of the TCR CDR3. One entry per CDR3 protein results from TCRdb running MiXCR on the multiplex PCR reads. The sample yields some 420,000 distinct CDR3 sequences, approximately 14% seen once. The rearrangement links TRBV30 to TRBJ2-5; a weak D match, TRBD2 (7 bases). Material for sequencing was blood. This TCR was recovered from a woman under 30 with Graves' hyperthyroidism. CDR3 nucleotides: TGTGCCTGGAGGAAGGGGGGGACGGAAGAGACCCAGTACTTC. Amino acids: CAWRKGGTEETQYF.